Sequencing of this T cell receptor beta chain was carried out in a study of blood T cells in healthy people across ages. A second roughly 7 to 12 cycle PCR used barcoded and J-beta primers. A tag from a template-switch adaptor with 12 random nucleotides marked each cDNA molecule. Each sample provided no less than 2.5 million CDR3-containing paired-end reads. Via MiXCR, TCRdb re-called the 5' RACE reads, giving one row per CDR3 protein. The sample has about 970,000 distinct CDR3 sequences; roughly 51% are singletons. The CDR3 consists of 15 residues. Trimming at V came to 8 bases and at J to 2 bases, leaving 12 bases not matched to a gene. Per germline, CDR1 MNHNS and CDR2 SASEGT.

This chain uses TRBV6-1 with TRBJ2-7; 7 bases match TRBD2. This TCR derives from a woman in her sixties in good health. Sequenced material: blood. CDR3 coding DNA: TGTGCCAGCCGAGCGGGGTCCGGACTAGCCTACGAGCAGTACTTC. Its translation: CASRAGSGLAYEQYF.